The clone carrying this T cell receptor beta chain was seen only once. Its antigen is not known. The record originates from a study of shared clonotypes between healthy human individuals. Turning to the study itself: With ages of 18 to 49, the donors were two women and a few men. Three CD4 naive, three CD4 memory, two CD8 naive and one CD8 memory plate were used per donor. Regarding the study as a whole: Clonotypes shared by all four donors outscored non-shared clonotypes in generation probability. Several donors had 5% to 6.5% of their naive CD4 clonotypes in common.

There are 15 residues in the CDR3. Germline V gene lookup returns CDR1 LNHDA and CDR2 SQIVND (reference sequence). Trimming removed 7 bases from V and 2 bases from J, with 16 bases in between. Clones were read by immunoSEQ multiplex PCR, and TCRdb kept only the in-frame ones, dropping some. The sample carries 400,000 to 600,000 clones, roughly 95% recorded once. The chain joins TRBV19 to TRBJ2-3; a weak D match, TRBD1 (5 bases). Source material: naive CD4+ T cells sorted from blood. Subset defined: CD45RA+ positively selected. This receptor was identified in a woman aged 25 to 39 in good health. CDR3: CASTRNRWDTDTQYF. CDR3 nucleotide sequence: TGTGCCAGTACCCGTAACAGGTGGGACACAGATACGCAGTATTTT.